These 15 T cell receptor beta chains share one sample of origin, sequenced in a study of T cells in localized non-small cell lung cancer. Measured with immunoSEQ multiplex PCR; TCRdb has only the in-frame clones, and not every one. The sample has some 130,000 clones, around 92% seen once. Sequenced here: peripheral blood, sampled before any cancer treatment. These receptors were taken from a female donor at least 60 years old with stage I lung adenocarcinoma.

The chain carries TRBV5-1 and TRBJ2-2; TRBD1 is a possible D gene (7 bases). Trimming took off 7 bases at V and 5 bases at J, with 15 bases between the two ends. CDR1 and CDR2 (germline): SGHRS, YFSETQ. This CDR3 comprises 14 residues. CDR3 nucleotides: TGCGCCAGCGACCAGGGGGGATCAACCGGGGAGCTGTTTTTT. Translating gives CASDQGGSTGELFF.

This rearrangement joins TRBV2 to TRBJ1-1, with D possibly TRBD1 on 6 matching bases. Germline V lookup: CDR1 SNHLY, CDR2 FYNNEI. The length of the CDR3 is 14 residues. Trimming shortened V by 4 bases and J by 2 bases, and 11 bases separated the two germline ends. CDR3 nucleotides: TGTGCCAGCAGTGTACAGGGTAAAAACACTGAAGCTTTCTTT. This translates into CASSVQGKNTEAFF.

The chain has TRBV7-2 and TRBJ2-7; 10 bases agree with TRBD2. The CDR3 has 17 residues. CDR1 is SGHTA, CDR2 FQGNSA, per germline. Germline trimming cut 3 bases from V and 5 bases from J; bases unmatched to any gene: 13. The CDR3 region is CASSFPRAGGLTNEQYF. The CDR3 DNA reads as TGTGCCAGCAGCTTCCCTCGAGCGGGAGGGCTGACGAACGAGCAGTACTTC. The complete variable domain, with remaining parts taken from reference TRBV7-2 and TRBJ2-7, reads GAGVSQSPSNKVTEKGKDVELRCDPISGHTALYWYRQSLGQGLEFLIYFQGNSAPDKSGLPSDRFSAERTGGSVSTLTIQRTQQEDSAVYLCASSFPRAGGLTNEQYFGPGTRLTVT.

CDR3 loop: CASSLGTGSYNEQFF. The CDR3 DNA sequence: TGTGCCAGCAGCTTGGGGACAGGGAGCTACAATGAGCAGTTCTTC. The genes are TRBV5-5 and TRBJ2-1; TRBD1 agrees at 8 bases. The length of the CDR3 is 15 residues. With V trimmed by 0 bases and J by 3 bases, 2 bases remained unmatched. Per the germline V gene, CDR1 is SGHKS and CDR2 is YYEKEE (reference sequence).

This clone was counted between two and nine times. The chain couples TRBV6-1 to TRBJ2-2; D ambiguous. From germline, CDR1 is MNHNS and CDR2 SASEGT. There are 14 residues in the CDR3. V shed 4 bases and J shed 4 bases, with 10 bases lying between them. CDR3 nucleotides: TGTGCCAGCAGTGCGAGTTTAGGCACCGGGGAGCTGTTTTTT. Protein: CASSASLGTGELFF.

The chain recombines TRBV19 with TRBJ1-2, with D unresolved. The CDR3 loop spans 14 amino acids. Trimming pared 1 base from V and 4 bases from J, leaving 10 bases between. Germline CDR1 and CDR2: LNHDA and SQIVND (reference sequence). The DNA of the CDR3 is TGTGCCAGTAGTATAGTTACCTCCGGCTATGGCTACACCTTC. Protein sequence: CASSIVTSGYGYTF.

This sequence joins TRBV27 and TRBJ2-7; 7 bases align to TRBD1. The CDR3 consists of 14 residues. J was trimmed by 2 bases and V by 5 bases; bases with no gene match: 6. CDR1 and CDR2 from the germline V gene are MNHEY and SMNVEV (reference sequence). This chain's CDR3 is CASSRDRATYEQYF. The DNA for the CDR3 is TGTGCCAGCAGTCGGGACAGAGCAACCTACGAGCAGTACTTC.

The CDR3 DNA follows: TGCGCCAGCAGTGCTGGGGGGCCGGACGAGCAGTACTTC. Protein sequence: CASSAGGPDEQYF. The genes are TRBV10-2 and TRBJ2-7; the D gene could be TRBD1 or TRBD2 (6 bases each). Germline V gene sequence: CDR1 WSHSY, CDR2 SAAADI. This CDR3 contains 13 residues. With 4 bases removed from V and 5 bases from J, the gap between germline ends came to 12 bases.

The CDR3 DNA reads TGTGCCAGCAGTGGGATCGGGACTAGCGGGAGGGCCTTACTGAGGTACGAGCAGTACTTC. It yields the protein CASSGIGTSGRALLRYEQYF. This rearrangement joins TRBV28 to TRBJ2-7, with 16 positions matching TRBD2. The CDR3 extends over 20 amino acids. With 5 bases clipped from V and 4 bases from J, the junction kept 17 bases outside the gene matches. Germline loops: CDR1 MDHEN, CDR2 SYDVKM.

This sequence joins TRBV6-6 and TRBJ1-5; perhaps TRBD1 as D (5 bases). The CDR3 extends over 15 amino acids. Germline values: CDR1 MNHNY, CDR2 SVGAGI (reference sequence). V gave up 8 bases and J gave up 2 bases, with 16 bases separating them. CDR3 sequence: CASRGGVSGNQPQHF. In DNA form, the CDR3 reads TGTGCCAGCCGGGGGGGGGTGAGTGGCAATCAGCCCCAGCATTTT.

The chain is built from TRBV2 and TRBJ2-5; 14 bases are a match to TRBD2. Germline V gives CDR1 SNHLY, CDR2 FYNNEI. The CDR3 loop spans 18 amino acids. The V and J ends lost 1 base and 5 bases, in that order; junction bases with no gene match: 9. The CDR3 reads CASSEGRLAGGSSETQYF. The CDR3 DNA reads as TGTGCCAGCAGTGAAGGGAGACTAGCGGGAGGGAGCTCCGAGACCCAGTACTTC. The whole variable domain, filled in from reference TRBV2 and TRBJ2-5, reads EPEVTQTPSHQVTQMGQEVILRCVPISNHLYFYWYRQILGQKVEFLVSFYNNEISEKSEIFDDQFSVERPDGSNFTLKIRSTKLEDSAMYFCASSEGRLAGGSSETQYFGPGTRLLVL.

J is TRBJ2-2 and V is TRBV29-1; the D call may be TRBD1 or TRBD2 (5 bases each). This CDR3 has 12 residues. Germline-derived CDR1 and CDR2 are SQVTM and ANQGSEA. V lost 1 base, J lost 5 bases, and 5 bases lay in between. Here the CDR3 reads CSVEGGTGELFF. Written as DNA, the CDR3 is TGCAGCGTTGAAGGGGGGACCGGGGAGCTGTTTTTT.

This chain joins TRBV11-2 and TRBJ1-1; no definite D call. CDR1 is SGHAT and CDR2 is FQNNGV in the germline V gene. CDR3 length equals 13 residues. Trimming left V 4 bases short and J 1 base short, with 7 bases between. The CDR3 reads CASSSSSNTEAFF. The DNA for the CDR3 is TGTGCCAGCAGCTCTAGCTCGAACACTGAAGCTTTCTTT.

This chain uses TRBV7-2 with TRBJ2-1; D is perhaps TRBD1 or TRBD2 (7 bases each). From germline, CDR1 is SGHTA and CDR2 FQGNSA. Trimming stripped 11 bases from V and 2 bases from J, with 19 bases between. This CDR3 has 15 amino acids. The chain's CDR3 is CALHDSGGAYNEQFF. As DNA, the CDR3 is TGTGCCCTCCATGATTCAGGGGGGGCCTACAATGAGCAGTTCTTC. Complete variable domain (other parts from reference TRBV7-2 and TRBJ2-1): GAGVSQSPSNKVTEKGKDVELRCDPISGHTALYWYRQSLGQGLEFLIYFQGNSAPDKSGLPSDRFSAERTGGSVSTLTIQRTQQEDSAVYLCALHDSGGAYNEQFFGPGTRLTVL.

CDR3 sequence (DNA): TGCGCCAGCATGGGACAGGGTATTTCGGAGGAGACCCAGTACTTC. Amino acids: CASMGQGISEETQYF. V gene TRBV5-1 combines with J gene TRBJ2-5; TRBD1 agrees at 9 bases. This CDR3 has 15 residues. Unmatched junction bases numbered 11, after V lost 6 bases and J lost 5 bases. CDR1 SGHRS and CDR2 YFSETQ come from the germline V gene.